The 22 T cell receptor beta chains given below trace back to one sample, sequenced in a study of human T cells and chemical hapten exposure. The time point was: healthy volunteer bleed at 6 weeks. Extraction yielded total RNA from whole blood (unfractionated). A single record per CDR3 protein comes from TCRdb applying MiXCR to the RACE reads. The sample records about 79,000 distinct CDR3 sequences, around 8.7% being singletons. The sequenced sample consisted of whole blood. Source of these receptors: a male donor in good health. Some clones in this sample may be carry-over from other donors' samples.

This clonotype was detected many times. DNA for the CDR3: TGCGCCAGCAGCGTGGACAGGGGAAGCTCCTACGAGCAGTACTTC. Translation gives CASSVDRGSSYEQYF. The chain carries TRBV4-1 and TRBJ2-7; TRBD1 matches at 9 bases. CDR1 MGHRA and CDR2 YSYEKL come from the germline V gene. Trimming removed 5 bases from V and 0 bases from J; junction bases left unmatched: 5. CDR3 length equals 15 residues.

This clonotype was counted a few times. This chain links TRBV4-2 with TRBJ1-1, with D perhaps TRBD1 (5 bases). CDR1 LGHNA and CDR2 YNFKEQ come from the germline V gene. The CDR3 loop spans 12 amino acids. The germline V and J ends were trimmed by 2 bases and 7 bases, with 8 bases remaining between them. In DNA form, the CDR3 reads TGTGCCAGCAGCCAATTAACAGGTGAAGCTTTCTTT. Translating it yields CASSQLTGEAFF.

This clonotype appeared a few times. The rearrangement uses TRBV2 and TRBJ2-7, with unresolved D. Germline V gives CDR1 SNHLY, CDR2 FYNNEI. V lost 8 bases to trimming and J lost 2 bases, with 16 bases between them. The CDR3 loop spans 14 amino acids. This CDR3 is CASRGVQIAYEQYF. In DNA, the CDR3 is TGTGCCAGCCGCGGAGTTCAGATAGCCTACGAGCAGTACTTC.

The CDR3 DNA is TGTGCCAGCAGTTTCACGGCCGCCAATTCACCCCTCCACTTT. Its translation: CASSFTAANSPLHF. The gene calls are TRBV6-5 and TRBJ1-6; D uncertain. The V end lost 4 bases, the J end lost 7 bases, and 11 bases lay between the germline ends. The V gene's germline CDR1 is MNHEY and CDR2 SVGAGI. The CDR3 is made up of 14 amino acids.

This clonotype was picked up a small number of times. The gene calls are TRBV7-3 and TRBJ1-1, with D hard to call. The V end was cut by 5 bases, the J end by 6 bases, with 28 bases between. Germline V lookup: CDR1 SGHTA, CDR2 FQGTGA. The CDR3 is 18 amino acids. CDR3 in DNA: TGTGCCAGCAGCCTCCGGGCCCATGTAAGAACGCTTAACTCTGAAGCTTTCTTT. Translating it yields CASSLRAHVRTLNSEAFF.

This clonotype was seen many times. V and J are TRBV5-6 and TRBJ1-6; D possibly corresponds to TRBD1 (6 bases). V lost 1 base and J 10 bases, leaving 18 bases between the germline ends. Germline loops: CDR1 SGHDT, CDR2 YYEEEE. The CDR3 has 16 amino acids. The CDR3 is CASSLTLGGRGSPLHF. CDR3 DNA sequence: TGTGCCAGCAGCTTGACCCTAGGGGGGCGCGGGTCACCCCTCCACTTT. The entire variable domain, with the rest obtained from reference TRBV5-6 and TRBJ1-6, is as follows: DAGVTQSPTHLIKTRGQQVTLRCSPKSGHDTVSWYQQALGQGPQFIFQYYEEEERQRGNFPDRFSGHQFPNYSSELNVNALLLGDSALYLCASSLTLGGRGSPLHFGNGTRLTVT.

The rearrangement links TRBV20-1 to TRBJ1-2; unclear D gene. The CDR3 is 13 residues long. V was trimmed by 4 bases and J by 1 base, leaving 10 bases between them. In germline, CDR1 is DFQATT, CDR2 SNEGSKA (reference sequence). CDR3 nucleotides: TGCAGTGCTACCTCTACAGTTAACTATGGCTACACCTTC. Its protein product is CSATSTVNYGYTF.

This clonotype has just a few counts. The rearrangement uses TRBV20-1 and TRBJ2-5; 14 bases match TRBD2. Looked up from germline, CDR1 is DFQATT and CDR2 is SNEGSKA (reference sequence). The CDR3 is 16 amino acids. After removal of 5 bases from V and 4 bases from J, the junction contained 9 bases not matched to a gene. CDR3 DNA sequence: TGCAGTGCTCGGGGACTAGCGGGAGTAGAGGGAGAGACCCAGTACTTC. The encoded protein is CSARGLAGVEGETQYF.

The V and J genes are TRBV12-3 or TRBV12-4 and TRBJ2-2, with unresolved D. V lost 6 bases, J lost 0 bases, and 11 bases lay in between. The CDR3 is 15 residues long. CDR3 nucleotide sequence: TGTGCCAGCAGCATCACCGACACGAACACCGGGGAGCTGTTTTTT. The encoded protein is CASSITDTNTGELFF.

This clonotype was counted many times. The genes are TRBV12-3 or TRBV12-4 and TRBJ2-1; either TRBD1 or TRBD2 may supply D (5 bases each). V lost 3 bases and J 0 bases, leaving 27 bases between the germline ends. This CDR3 is 21 amino acids long. The CDR3 is CASSFIDRVALGRSSYNEQFF. The CDR3 DNA follows: TGTGCCAGCAGTTTCATCGATCGGGTAGCGCTGGGGCGGAGCTCCTACAATGAGCAGTTCTTC.

Concerning this clonotype itself: Its ends do not fully match the called genes, so a read error is possible. The chain uses TRBV25-1 and TRBJ2-1; 10 positions agree with TRBD2. Per the germline V gene, CDR1 is MGHDK and CDR2 is SYGVNS. The CDR3 totals 16 residues. In nucleotides, the CDR3 is TGTGCCAGCAGTCCCCTAGCGGGAGAGGCCTACAATGAGCAGTCCTTC. It specifies CASSPLAGEAYNEQSF. Based on the CDR3 plus reference TRBV25-1 and TRBJ2-1, the full variable domain is EADIYQTPRYLVIGTGKKITLECSQTMGHDKMYWYQQDPGMELHLIHYSYGVNSTEKGDLSSESTVSRIRTEHFPLTLESARPSHTSQYLCASSPLAGEAYNEQSFGPGTRLTVL.

The chain links TRBV5-4 to TRBJ2-2, with unresolved D. This CDR3 has 14 residues. Germline CDR1 is SGHNT and CDR2 is YYREEE (reference sequence). Deletions cut 0 bases from V and 4 bases from J, with 7 bases between. For the CDR3, the DNA is TGTGCCAGCAGCTTGGATCCCCTCACCGGGGAGCTGTTTTTT. Translation: CASSLDPLTGELFF. Variable domain in full (rest from reference TRBV5-4 and TRBJ2-2): ETGVTQSPTHLIKTRGQQVTLRCSSQSGHNTVSWYQQALGQGPQFIFQYYREEENGRGNFPPRFSGLQFPNYSSELNVNALELDDSALYLCASSLDPLTGELFFGEGSRLTVL.

This clonotype turned up a few times. The V call is TRBV5-1, the J call TRBJ2-7, with TRBD1 matching over 9 bases. V gave up 3 bases and J gave up 3 bases; unmatched junction bases: 4. From germline, CDR1 is SGHRS and CDR2 YFSETQ. The CDR3 has 14 amino acids. The CDR3 bases are TGCGCCAGCAGCTCACCGGGACAGGGCTACGAGCAGTACTTC. As protein: CASSSPGQGYEQYF.

This clonotype came up many times. The chain uses TRBV6-2 or TRBV6-3 and TRBJ2-1; D gene uncertain. Germline-derived CDR1 and CDR2 are MNHEY and SVGEGT. V was shortened by 2 bases and J by 9 bases, with 14 bases between the two germline ends. CDR3 length: 14 amino acids. CDR3 in amino acids: CASSYVAPTAEQFF. The CDR3 DNA reads as TGTGCCAGCAGTTACGTAGCCCCAACAGCTGAGCAGTTCTTC.

This clonotype was seen ten or more times. The rearrangement joins TRBV27 to TRBJ1-6; D gene ambiguous. Germline loops: CDR1 MNHEY, CDR2 SMNVEV (reference sequence). V was trimmed by 4 bases and J by 4 bases, leaving 8 bases between them. The CDR3 is made up of 14 amino acids. The DNA for the CDR3 is TGTGCCAGCAGTTCCTCCGGGTATAATTCACCCCTCCACTTT. The encoded protein is CASSSSGYNSPLHF.

This clonotype was seen only a few times. V is TRBV6-5 and J is TRBJ2-7; TRBD1 matches at 9 bases. From germline, CDR1 is MNHEY and CDR2 SVGAGI. V lost 0 bases to trimming and J lost 2 bases; unmatched junction nucleotides: 2. This CDR3 is built from 15 residues. CDR3 nucleotide sequence: TGTGCCAGCAGTTACTCGGGACAGGGCGCCTACGAGCAGTACTTC. Translating it yields CASSYSGQGAYEQYF.

Only a few counts were recorded for this clonotype. The rearrangement links TRBV29-1 to TRBJ1-1; D call uncertain. This CDR3 has 12 residues. Trimming removed 1 base from V and 2 bases from J, with 5 bases in between. Germline CDR1 SQVTM, CDR2 ANQGSEA. CDR3 DNA sequence: TGCAGCGTTGAAGGGCCAAACACTGAAGCTTTCTTT. Its translation: CSVEGPNTEAFF.

This clonotype was observed at least ten times. The gene calls are TRBV29-1 and TRBJ1-1, with 8 bases that match TRBD1. The V and J ends lost 4 bases and 0 bases, in that order; junction bases with no gene match: 1. This CDR3 is built from 13 residues. In germline, CDR1 is SQVTM, CDR2 ANQGSEA. The CDR3 here is CSVGDRMNTEAFF. The CDR3 bases are TGCAGCGTTGGGGACAGGATGAACACTGAAGCTTTCTTT.

This clonotype has ten or more counts. This chain uses TRBV5-1 with TRBJ2-2, with 8 nucleotides matching TRBD1. CDR1 is SGHRS, CDR2 YFSETQ, per germline. The CDR3 totals 16 residues. J lost 5 bases, V lost 4 bases, and 10 bases had no gene match. This chain's CDR3 is CASSQGPGGYTGELFF. Written as DNA, the CDR3 is TGCGCCAGCAGCCAGGGCCCAGGGGGCTATACCGGGGAGCTGTTTTTT. Variable domain in full (rest from reference TRBV5-1 and TRBJ2-2): KAGVTQTPRYLIKTRGQQVTLSCSPISGHRSVSWYQQTPGQGLQFLFEYFSETQRNKGNFPGRFSGRQFSNSRSEMNVSTLELGDSALYLCASSQGPGGYTGELFFGEGSRLTVL.

This clonotype was observed a few times. The chain uses TRBV12-3 or TRBV12-4 and TRBJ2-5; TRBD1 matches 8 bases. The ends lost 4 bases at V and 2 bases at J; junction bases unmatched: 9. This CDR3 comprises 16 residues. CDR3 sequence: CASSSQNQGAQETQYF. The CDR3 nucleotides read TGTGCCAGCAGTTCCCAAAACCAGGGGGCGCAAGAGACCCAGTACTTC.

This clonotype was detected many times. This chain links TRBV3-1 with TRBJ2-3; TRBD2 aligns across 15 bases. CDR3 size: 17 residues. The germline gives CDR1 LGHDT, CDR2 YNNKEL (reference sequence). J was trimmed by 1 base and V by 3 bases; bases with no gene match: 2. Here the CDR3 reads CASSHWTSGRGTDTQYF. CDR3 nucleotides: TGTGCCAGCAGCCATTGGACTAGCGGGAGGGGCACAGATACGCAGTATTTT.

The chain carries TRBV7-8 and TRBJ2-3, with D unresolved. Germline V lookup: CDR1 SGHVS, CDR2 FQNEAQ. The CDR3 consists of 11 residues. Trimming took 1 base from V and 6 from J, leaving 2 bases between them. The CDR3 DNA is TGTGCCAGCAGCTTAGAGGATACGCAGTATTTT. Translated: CASSLEDTQYF.